These T cell receptor beta chains were read from a single sample in a study of blood T cells in healthy people across ages. TCRdb processed the 5' RACE reads anew with MiXCR; each CDR3 protein has one entry. Of hundreds of thousands of distinct CDR3 sequences detected, roughly 25% appear once; the ten largest clones hold 8% to 10%. The same sample was also studied in work on T cells of mothers and their children.

The specimen was blood. The origin of the receptors is a boy younger than 18 in good health. Both conserved end residues are part of each CDR3. D genes are given only for firm matches. Only some rows state a clone size, as once, few, many or a class for expanded clones.

TRBJ2-4 TRBV6-2/TRBV6-3 NA NA CAKGDAKNIQYF TGTGCCAAGGGAGACGCCAAAAACATTCAGTACTTC
TRBJ2-5 TRBV18 few TRBD2 CASSAGGPETQYF TGTGCCAGCTCAGCGGGAGGGCCGGAGACCCAGTACTTC
TRBJ2-1 TRBV7-2 few TRBD1 CASSVQSGGQREQFF TGTGCCAGCAGCGTGCAGTCAGGGGGCCAAAGGGAGCAGTTCTTC
TRBJ2-1 TRBV11-2 few NA CASSSWPPNEQFF TGTGCCAGCAGCTCCTGGCCCCCCAATGAGCAGTTCTTC
TRBJ2-7 TRBV6-6 few TRBD2 CASRAGDYEQYF TGTGCCAGCAGGGCGGGGGACTACGAGCAGTACTTC
TRBJ2-4 TRBV29-1 few TRBD2 CSVHGRASDIQYF TGCAGCGTCCACGGGAGGGCTAGCGACATTCAGTACTTC
TRBJ2-5 TRBV7-6 few NA CASTLSMQETQYF TGTGCCAGCACCCTAAGTATGCAAGAGACCCAGTACTTC
TRBJ2-7 TRBV28 NA TRBD2 CASSSGTSGRGLVYEQYF TGTGCCAGCAGTTCCGGGACTAGCGGGAGAGGGCTGGTCTACGAGCAGTACTTC
TRBJ2-4 TRBV4-1 NA TRBD2 CASSQDPSGRGNIQYF TGCGCCAGCAGCCAAGATCCCAGCGGGAGGGGTAACATTCAGTACTTC
TRBJ2-1 TRBV28 NA NA CASSLRFGSSYNEQFF TGTGCCAGCAGTTTACGTTTTGGGAGCTCCTACAATGAGCAGTTCTTC
TRBJ2-7 TRBV2 NA NA CASSEGADWYEQYF TGTGCCAGCAGTGAAGGAGCGGATTGGTACGAGCAGTACTTC
TRBJ2-5 TRBV7-2 many NA CASSFYLGGETQYF TGTGCCAGCAGTTTTTACCTAGGGGGAGAGACCCAGTACTTC
TRBJ2-5 TRBV15 NA TRBD2 CATWGGESETQYF TGTGCCACCTGGGGGGGAGAGTCAGAGACCCAGTACTTC
TRBJ1-3 TRBV15 few TRBD1 CATSRNRGRSGNTIYF TGTGCCACCAGCAGGAACAGGGGCAGGAGTGGAAACACCATATATTTT
TRBJ2-7 TRBV7-2 NA NA CASSLVEGREQYF TGTGCCAGCAGCTTAGTGGAGGGCCGGGAGCAGTACTTC
TRBJ2-7 TRBV20-1 NA NA CSARGMFVGLSDGYEQYF TGCAGTGCTAGAGGGATGTTCGTAGGACTCTCAGACGGATACGAGCAGTACTTC
TRBJ2-1 TRBV5-1 NA NA CASSLYRNNEQFF TGCGCCAGCAGCTTGTACCGTAACAATGAGCAGTTCTTC
TRBJ2-1 TRBV4-1 few TRBD2 CASSPGAGQREYNEQFF TGCGCCAGCAGCCCTGGGGCCGGGCAGCGGGAATACAATGAGCAGTTCTTC
TRBJ2-7 TRBV27 few NA CASSEIGGTALHEQYF TGTGCCAGCAGTGAAATCGGGGGCACGGCGCTCCACGAGCAGTACTTC
TRBJ2-1 TRBV27 few NA CASSLLGGGNEQFF TGTGCCAGCAGTTTATTGGGCGGTGGCAATGAGCAGTTCTTC
TRBJ2-5 TRBV7-2 NA TRBD2 CASSLGSAGGHRETQYF TGTGCCAGCAGCTTAGGTTCGGCGGGGGGGCATAGGGAGACCCAGTACTTC
TRBJ1-4 TRBV7-2 few NA CASSSGWAAEKLFF TGTGCCAGCAGCTCGGGGTGGGCGGCAGAAAAACTGTTTTTT
TRBJ2-2 TRBV14 NA TRBD2 CASSPGVAGAPGELFF TGTGCCAGCAGCCCAGGGGTAGCGGGAGCACCCGGGGAGCTGTTTTTT
TRBJ1-2 TRBV5-1 NA NA CASRSGTNYGYTF TGCGCCAGCAGGTCCGGGACGAACTATGGCTACACCTTC
TRBJ2-5 TRBV29-1 NA TRBD1 CSVSGQGVETQYF TGCAGCGTTTCAGGACAGGGTGTTGAGACCCAGTACTTC
TRBJ2-5 TRBV7-2 NA TRBD1 CASSIRGQRQETQYF TGTGCCAGCAGTATCAGGGGACAGCGACAAGAGACCCAGTACTTC
TRBJ2-5 TRBV4-2 NA NA CASSRWTAQETQYF TGTGCCAGCAGCCGTTGGACTGCTCAAGAGACCCAGTACTTC
TRBJ2-1 TRBV6-5 NA TRBD2 CASSYEGLAEYNEQFF TGTGCCAGCAGTTACGAGGGACTAGCGGAATACAATGAGCAGTTCTTC
TRBJ1-5 TRBV3-1 few NA CASSQDRGGQPQHF TGTGCCAGCAGCCAAGACAGGGGCGGTCAGCCCCAGCATTTT
TRBJ2-1 TRBV5-1 once NA CASSPDGQGGWSNNEQFF TGCGCCAGCAGCCCAGACGGGCAGGGTGGGTGGTCCAACAATGAGCAGTTCTTC
TRBJ2-7 TRBV27 NA NA CASSSIAGYEQYF TGTGCCAGCAGTTCGATCGCCGGTTACGAGCAGTACTTC
TRBJ2-4 TRBV3-1 few TRBD1 CASSQEGQGVYIQYF TGTGCCAGCAGCCAAGAGGGACAGGGGGTTTATATTCAGTACTTC
TRBJ2-1 TRBV12-3/TRBV12-4 few TRBD2 CASSGGGASGNNEQFF TGTGCCAGCAGTGGCGGGGGGGCTAGCGGGAACAATGAGCAGTTCTTC
TRBJ2-3 TRBV5-1 NA TRBD2 CASMRGGSDTQYF TGCGCCAGCATGCGGGGGGGCTCCGATACGCAGTATTTT
TRBJ1-1 TRBV5-1 NA TRBD1 CASTVTGANTEAFF TGCGCCAGCACCGTGACAGGGGCGAACACTGAAGCTTTCTTT
TRBJ2-7 TRBV27 few TRBD1 CASSLYPGTEYEQYF TGTGCCAGCAGTTTGTATCCCGGGACAGAGTACGAGCAGTACTTC
TRBJ2-7 TRBV5-1 few NA CASSLGQLTPYEQYF TGCGCCAGCAGCTTGGGCCAGCTAACTCCTTACGAGCAGTACTTC